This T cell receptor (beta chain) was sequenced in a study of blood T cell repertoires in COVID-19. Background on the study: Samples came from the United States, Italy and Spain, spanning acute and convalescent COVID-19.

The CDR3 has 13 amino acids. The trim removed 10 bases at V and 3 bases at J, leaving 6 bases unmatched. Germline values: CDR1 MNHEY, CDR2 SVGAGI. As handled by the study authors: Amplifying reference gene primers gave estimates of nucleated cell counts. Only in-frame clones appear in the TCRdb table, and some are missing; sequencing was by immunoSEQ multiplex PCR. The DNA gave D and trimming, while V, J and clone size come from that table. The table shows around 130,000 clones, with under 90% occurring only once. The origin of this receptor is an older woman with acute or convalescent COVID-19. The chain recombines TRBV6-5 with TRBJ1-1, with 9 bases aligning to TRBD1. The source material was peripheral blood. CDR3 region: CATYRGLDTEAFF. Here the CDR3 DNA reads TGTGCCACCTACAGGGGGCTTGACACTGAAGCTTTCTTT.